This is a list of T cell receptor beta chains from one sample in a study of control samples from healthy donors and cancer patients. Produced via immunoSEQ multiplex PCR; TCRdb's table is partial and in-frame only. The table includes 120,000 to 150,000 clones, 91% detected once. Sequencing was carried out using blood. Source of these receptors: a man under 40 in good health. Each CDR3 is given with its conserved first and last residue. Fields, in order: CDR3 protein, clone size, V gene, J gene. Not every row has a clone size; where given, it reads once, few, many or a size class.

CASSLPTGTLNTEAFF	-	TRBV7-7	TRBJ1-1
CASSDGPFGTGDGYTF	-	TRBV6-4	TRBJ1-2
CASSLVRDYRTYEQYF	-	TRBV5-6	TRBJ2-7
CASSSGVKLFF	-	TRBV27	TRBJ1-4
CASSTTQPGLASDTQYF	-	TRBV25-1	TRBJ2-3
CASSPGGLTDTQYF	-	TRBV11-3	TRBJ2-3
CASSDSPGNTIYF	-	TRBV2	TRBJ1-3
CASSPRTSGGPRANEQFF	-	TRBV18	TRBJ2-1
CAWSVGTGDYEQYF	-	TRBV30	TRBJ2-7
CASSYGTGLYRADTQYF	-	TRBV21-1	TRBJ2-3
CASSQEGSHPGNEKLFF	once	TRBV4-1	TRBJ1-4
CASSSGLAGAISGANVLTF	-	TRBV14	TRBJ2-6
CASSYQGAGQPQHF	-	TRBV6-2/TRBV6-3	TRBJ1-5
CAHHSGGYTGELFF	-	TRBV28	TRBJ2-2
CSVGDEQFF	-	TRBV20-1	TRBJ2-1
CASSSLHGQGGELFF	-	TRBV5-5	TRBJ2-2
CASSHTSTDTQYF	once	TRBV18	TRBJ2-3
CASSLEGGNQPQHF	-	TRBV27	TRBJ1-5
CASSFGQGNYGYTF	once	TRBV19	TRBJ1-2
CASSYLDSSEAFF	-	TRBV6-2/TRBV6-3	TRBJ1-1
CASSFELGGNEKLFF	-	TRBV28	TRBJ1-4
CAISAEEDGNTIYF	-	TRBV10-3	TRBJ1-3
CASSPTSGGASYNEQFF	once	TRBV7-2	TRBJ2-1
CASSSGPNEKLFF	-	TRBV5-5	TRBJ1-4
CASSYGGRVGTEAFF	-	TRBV7-2	TRBJ1-1
CASSLGGANNEQFF	-	TRBV7-9	TRBJ2-1
CASSRDRGDEQYF	-	TRBV6-5	TRBJ2-7
CASSEGYEQYF	-	TRBV5-1	TRBJ2-7
CSADSGGSSYEQYF	-	TRBV29-1	TRBJ2-7
CASSLSGGAVEQFF	-	TRBV11-2	TRBJ2-1
CASSLVVGRGATEAFF	-	TRBV5-6	TRBJ1-1
CASSLNPLAEQYF	-	TRBV6-5	TRBJ2-7
CASSSNYRGSSYGYTF	-	TRBV5-1	TRBJ1-2
CASSQLAGDSYEQYF	-	TRBV4-2	TRBJ2-7
CASSSTGERLYNEQFF	-	TRBV7-3	TRBJ2-1
CASSLGGGANEQFF	-	TRBV5-1	TRBJ2-1
CASSPVDGPEQYF	few	TRBV7-9	TRBJ2-7
CASSSGRGDEQFF	-	TRBV27	TRBJ2-1
CASSATGPWVAGNTIYF	few	TRBV5-1	TRBJ1-3
CASSPGGGAYEQYF	-	TRBV18	TRBJ2-7
CASSSGRGREQFF	-	TRBV7-2	TRBJ2-1
CASTSEGFGNEQFF	-	TRBV28	TRBJ2-1
CASSAYTQGGGEQYF	-	TRBV9	TRBJ2-7
CASEFGRTDTQYF	-	TRBV2	TRBJ2-3
CASSFLGHGNEKLFF	-	TRBV7-9	TRBJ1-4
CASSTVIRDRNTEAFF	-	TRBV9	TRBJ1-1
CASSLPRTVNTGELFF	-	TRBV28	TRBJ2-2
CATSGARGQPQHF	-	TRBV24-1	TRBJ1-5
CASSDSDSRNQPQHF	-	TRBV6-1	TRBJ1-5